Shown below are 24 T cell receptor beta chains from a single sample sequenced in a study of blood T cell repertoires in COVID-19. Some clones are missing from TCRdb's copy, which holds only in-frame ones; the method was immunoSEQ multiplex PCR. The table records 180,000 or so clones, around 87% of them present only once. Sequencing input: peripheral blood. The receptors shown here come from a man between 35 and 55 years old with active or convalescent COVID-19.

The chain employs TRBV28 and TRBJ2-7; TRBD1 aligns across 8 bases. CDR3 length: 12 amino acids. J gave up 7 bases and V 5 bases, and 4 bases lay outside the gene matches. Germline assignment: CDR1 MDHEN and CDR2 SYDVKM. CDR3 DNA sequence: TGTGCCAGCAGTCAGGGGGCACGAGAGCAGTACTTC. Translating it yields CASSQGAREQYF.

The chain employs TRBV4-1 and TRBJ1-2, with 8 bases matching TRBD1. Germline V gives CDR1 MGHRA, CDR2 YSYEKL. The V gene end was trimmed by 9 bases and the J gene end by 5 bases; junction bases not matched to a gene: 8. This CDR3 contains 13 residues. The CDR3: CARETGAGYGYTF. CDR3 bases: TGCGCCAGAGAGACAGGGGCGGGGTATGGCTACACCTTC.

The chain has TRBV7-6 and TRBJ2-7; TRBD2 agrees at 8 bases. There are 16 residues in the CDR3. CDR1 SGHVS and CDR2 FNYEAQ come from the germline V gene. After removal of 4 bases from V and 3 bases from J, the junction contained 11 bases not matched to a gene. CDR3 nucleotide sequence: TGTGCCAGCAGCTCCTCTCGGGGGGGCCTACTCTACGAGCAGTACTTC. It yields the protein CASSSSRGGLLYEQYF. The full variable domain, its missing parts supplied by reference TRBV7-6 and TRBJ2-7, is GAGVSQSPRYKVTKRGQDVALRCDPISGHVSLYWYRQALGQGPEFLTYFNYEAQQDKSGLPNDRFSAERPEGSISTLTIQRTEQRDSAMYRCASSSSRGGLLYEQYFGPGTRLTVT.

V is TRBV15 and J is TRBJ2-3, with TRBD1 matching 10 bases. The CDR3 totals 15 residues. Per the germline V gene, CDR1 is LNHNV and CDR2 is YYDKDF (reference sequence). With V trimmed by 1 base and J by 6 bases, 4 bases remained unmatched. CDR3 sequence (DNA): TGTGCCACCAGCAGAGTGACAGGGGGCGCGGATACGCAGTATTTT. Residues: CATSRVTGGADTQYF.

V gene TRBV6-5 combines with J gene TRBJ2-3; maybe TRBD2 (6 bases). Trimming took off 8 bases at V and 8 bases at J, with 23 bases between the two ends. CDR1 MNHEY and CDR2 SVGAGI come from the germline V gene. CDR3 length equals 15 residues. The CDR3 region has the DNA TGTGCCAGCCGTACTCAGGGAGGCTTGCCTAGTACGCAGTATTTT. It encodes CASRTQGGLPSTQYF.

This chain uses TRBV4-3 with TRBJ1-1; TRBD1 matches 8 bases. J lost 3 bases, V lost 1 base, and 1 base had no gene match. CDR3 length equals 14 residues. Germline V lookup: CDR1 LGHNA, CDR2 YSLEER. The CDR3 DNA reads TGCGCCAGCAGCCAAGTGGACAGGGACACTGAAGCTTTCTTT. It is translated as CASSQVDRDTEAFF.

In this sample, this clone turned up a few times. The gene calls are TRBV18 and TRBJ2-7; 7 bases map to TRBD1. The CDR3 is made up of 15 amino acids. J lost 0 bases, V lost 6 bases, and 8 bases had no gene match. Germline CDR1 reads KGHSH; CDR2 reads LQKENI. The DNA for the CDR3 is TGTGCCAGCTCCCAAGGGACAGCCAGCTCCTACGAGCAGTACTTC. Amino acid sequence: CASSQGTASSYEQYF.

The chain recombines TRBV7-9 with TRBJ1-1; D gene uncertain. The CDR3 length is 12 residues. The germline gives CDR1 SEHNR, CDR2 FQNEAQ (reference sequence). The germline V and J ends were trimmed by 1 base and 10 bases, with 10 bases remaining between them. Here the CDR3 reads CASSLDVGLAFF. CDR3 coding DNA: TGTGCCAGCAGCTTAGATGTTGGACTAGCTTTCTTT.

V is TRBV3-1 (or the pseudogene TRBV3-2) and J is TRBJ1-4, with 7 bases lining up with TRBD1. Germline V lookup: CDR1 LGHDT, CDR2 YNNKEL (reference sequence). The CDR3 is 13 residues long. The junction had 1 base not matched to a gene; V was cut back by 5 bases and J by 4 bases. For the CDR3, the DNA is TGTGCCAGCAGCGGGACAGATAATGAAAAACTGTTTTTT. Protein product: CASSGTDNEKLFF.

The CDR3 reads CASSPRDFGAGELFF. The CDR3 nucleotides read TGTGCCAGCTCACCCCGGGACTTCGGAGCCGGGGAGCTGTTTTTT. The J gene is TRBJ2-2, the V gene TRBV18; D is possibly TRBD2 (6 bases). The V and J ends lost 3 bases and 6 bases respectively, with 14 bases between them. Germline CDR1 reads KGHSH; CDR2 reads LQKENI. The CDR3 has 15 amino acids.

This clone was found once. This chain uses TRBV7-3 with TRBJ2-2, with a possible D match to TRBD2 (5 bases). The CDR3 spans 17 residues. CDR1 is SGHTA, CDR2 FQGTGA, per germline. Trimming cost V 0 bases and J 0 bases, with 11 bases left between them. CDR3 loop: CASSLTGRASNTGELFF. CDR3 coding DNA: TGTGCCAGCAGCTTAACGGGGAGAGCATCGAACACCGGGGAGCTGTTTTTT.

The chain is built from TRBV5-1 and TRBJ1-5; 7 bases are shared with TRBD1. CDR1 SGHRS and CDR2 YFSETQ come from the germline V gene. Losses at the gene ends were 0 bases for V and 3 bases for J; bases not matched to a gene: 3. The CDR3 contains 15 residues. The CDR3 loop is CASSLGGQYNQPQHF. CDR3 nucleotides: TGCGCCAGCAGCTTGGGGGGACAGTACAATCAGCCCCAGCATTTT.

The CDR3 DNA reads TGTGCCAGCAGCCAAGTCGGGAGATTGAACACTGAAGCTTTCTTT. It encodes CASSQVGRLNTEAFF. The chain links TRBV3-1 (or the pseudogene TRBV3-2) to TRBJ1-1; D gene ambiguous. The CDR3 covers 15 residues. The germline CDR1 and CDR2 sequences are LGHDT and YNNKEL (reference sequence). The germline V and J ends were trimmed by 1 base and 0 bases, with 9 bases remaining between them.

Here the CDR3 reads CATSDRTASYGYTF. CDR3 nucleotides: TGTGCCACCAGTGATCGGACAGCTTCGTATGGCTACACCTTC. The V and J genes are TRBV24-1 and TRBJ1-2, with D possibly TRBD1 on 6 matching bases. CDR3 length: 14 amino acids. V lost 3 bases, J lost 5 bases, and 12 bases lay in between. Germline V gene lookup returns CDR1 KGHDR and CDR2 SFDVKD.

This chain joins TRBV19 and TRBJ1-5; unclear D gene. Germline-derived CDR1 and CDR2 are LNHDA and SQIVND (reference sequence). This CDR3 is built from 15 residues. V was shortened by 7 bases and J by 2 bases, with 15 bases between the two germline ends. The CDR3 here is CASTRSSTGNQPQHF. In nucleotides, the CDR3 is TGTGCCAGTACCAGGTCAAGTACGGGCAATCAGCCCCAGCATTTT.

This clone was observed a handful of times. The chain employs TRBV19 and TRBJ1-2, with D possibly TRBD1 on 6 matching bases. Deletions cut 5 bases from V and 2 bases from J, with 9 bases between. The CDR3 totals 13 residues. Germline CDR1 reads LNHDA; CDR2 reads SQIVND (reference sequence). The DNA of the CDR3 is TGTGCCAGTAGTGTAGGGACAAACTATGGCTACACCTTC. It encodes CASSVGTNYGYTF.

This clone was picked up one time. Here the CDR3 DNA reads TGTGCCAGCAGCCAAGAAGGTTACGGGACAGTGGATAATTCACCCCTCCACTTT. Amino acid sequence: CASSQEGYGTVDNSPLHF. The chain joins TRBV3-1 (or the pseudogene TRBV3-2) to TRBJ1-6, with 7 bases identical to TRBD1. CDR1 LGHDT and CDR2 YNNKEL come from the germline V gene (reference sequence). This CDR3 comprises 18 residues. V shed 0 bases and J 5 bases; nucleotides not matched to a gene: 10.

This chain joins TRBV6-6 and TRBJ1-6; D perhaps matches TRBD1 (6 bases). Germline V CDR1 and CDR2: MNHNY, SVGAGI (reference sequence). There are 15 residues in the CDR3. Trimming left V 4 bases short and J 7 bases short, with 14 bases between. CDR3 protein: CASSSRPGQNSPLHF. The CDR3 DNA follows: TGTGCCAGCAGTTCGAGACCTGGACAGAATTCACCCCTCCACTTT.

This chain links TRBV25-1 with TRBJ1-1; perhaps TRBD1 as D (5 bases). The length of the CDR3 is 15 residues. The germline V gene encodes CDR1 MGHDK and CDR2 SYGVNS. V gave up 4 bases and J gave up 0 bases, with 12 bases separating them. CDR3 in DNA: TGTGCCAGCAGTGCCCCCGGACACCTGAACACTGAAGCTTTCTTT. Its translation is CASSAPGHLNTEAFF.

In regard to this clone: Additional DNA sequences in this sample encode the identical CDR3. The V call is TRBV9, the J call TRBJ1-2, with 7 bases lining up with TRBD1. V shed 4 bases, J shed 5 bases, and the junction held 5 bases outside the gene matches. The germline V gene has CDR1 SGDLS and CDR2 YYNGEE. The CDR3 loop spans 13 amino acids. The CDR3 nucleotides are TGTGCCAGCAGCTTCACAGGGGATTATGGCTACACCTTC. It yields the protein CASSFTGDYGYTF.

The rearrangement joins TRBV7-8 to TRBJ2-1, with 7 positions matching TRBD2. Trimming cost V 7 bases and J 6 bases; bases outside gene matches: 9. The V gene's germline CDR1 is SGHVS and CDR2 FQNEAQ. The CDR3 is 14 residues long. Here the CDR3 reads CASTIRGLSNEQFF. The DNA for the CDR3 is TGTGCCAGCACCATAAGGGGACTATCCAATGAGCAGTTCTTC.

The chain carries TRBV10-1 and TRBJ2-3, with D unresolved. Germline V gives CDR1 WNHNN, CDR2 SYGVQD (reference sequence). V lost 2 bases and J lost 7, with 16 bases in between. The CDR3 totals 15 residues. For the CDR3, the DNA is TGCGCCAGCAGTGAGGGTACCCCTAGGCAAAATACGCAGTATTTT. It codes for CASSEGTPRQNTQYF.

This sequence joins TRBV14 and TRBJ1-4; D may be TRBD1 (6 bases). CDR3 length equals 13 residues. The germline V gene has CDR1 SGHDN and CDR2 FVKESK. The V and J ends lost 2 bases and 7 bases respectively, with 8 bases between them. The CDR3 coding sequence is TGTGCCAGCAGCCAAAACAGGGCTGAAAAACTGTTTTTT. Translating it yields CASSQNRAEKLFF.

V and J are TRBV10-3 and TRBJ2-2; 14 bases agree with TRBD2. This CDR3 region has 18 residues. After removal of 2 bases from V and 2 bases from J, the junction contained 4 bases not matched to a gene. Germline CDR1 reads ENHRY; CDR2 reads SYGVKD. The CDR3 nucleotides read TGTGCCATCAGTGAGGGGGGGACTAGCGGGGGAAACACCGGGGAGCTGTTTTTT. This translates into CAISEGGTSGGNTGELFF.